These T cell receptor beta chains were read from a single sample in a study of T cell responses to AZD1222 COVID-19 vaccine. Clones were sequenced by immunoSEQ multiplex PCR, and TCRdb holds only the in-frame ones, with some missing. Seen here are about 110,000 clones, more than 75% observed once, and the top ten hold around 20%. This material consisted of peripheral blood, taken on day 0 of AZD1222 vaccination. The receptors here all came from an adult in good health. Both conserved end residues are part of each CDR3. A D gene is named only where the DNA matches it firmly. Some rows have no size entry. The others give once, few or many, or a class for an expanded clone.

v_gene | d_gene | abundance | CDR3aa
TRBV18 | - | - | CASSGAQETQYF
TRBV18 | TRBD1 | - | CASSPGQGISGNTIYF
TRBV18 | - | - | CASSPLARKETQYF
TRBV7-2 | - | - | CASRPAGGGGNSPLHF
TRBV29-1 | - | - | CSVGGGTAGETQYF
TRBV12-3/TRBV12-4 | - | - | CASSLGVGYTF
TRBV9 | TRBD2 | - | CASSPRAGGYNEQFF
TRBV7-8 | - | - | CASSLFGTSLGEKLFF
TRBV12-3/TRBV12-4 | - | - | CASSLEANQPQHF
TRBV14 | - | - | CASSSDSAREYNEQFF
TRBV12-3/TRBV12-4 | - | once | CASSWKETQYF
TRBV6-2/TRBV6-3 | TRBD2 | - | CASSASGGLSRTQYF
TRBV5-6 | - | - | CASSAGGVWSGNTIYF
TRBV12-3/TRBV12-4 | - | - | CASSFVPDDEAFF
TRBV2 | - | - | CASKEGQHQYGYTF
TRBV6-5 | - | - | CASRAGSYPNQPQHF
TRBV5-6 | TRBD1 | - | CASSLFDRAYEQYF
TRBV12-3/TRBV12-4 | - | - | CASSRASWGLFF
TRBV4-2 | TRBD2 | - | CASSQGLAGDHTGELFF
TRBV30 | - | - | CACRGDNEQFF
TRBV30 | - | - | CAWKGVNYGYTF
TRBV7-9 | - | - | CASSLRHQETQYF
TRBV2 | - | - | CASSDRNDYGYTF
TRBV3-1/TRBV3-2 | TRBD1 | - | CASSTTGGYTF
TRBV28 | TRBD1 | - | CASSFGTGQTQYF
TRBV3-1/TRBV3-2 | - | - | CASSPLGGYNEQFF
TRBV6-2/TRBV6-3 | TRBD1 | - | CASSYRGLSTGELFF
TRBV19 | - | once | CASRNKNTEAFF
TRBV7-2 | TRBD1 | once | CASSRTGSPSGYTF
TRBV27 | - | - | CASSHHSLGEQFF
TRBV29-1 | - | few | CSVEDTSFTRDTQYF
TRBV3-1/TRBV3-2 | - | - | CASSQTSGSVYGYTF
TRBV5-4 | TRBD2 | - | CASSSFLSGGKRETQYF
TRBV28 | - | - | CASSTPWGGSSGNTIYF
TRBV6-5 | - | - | CASSYSKVSGFGYTF
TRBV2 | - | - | CASHSGYNEQFF
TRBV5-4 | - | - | CASSSPGGQVSRYTF
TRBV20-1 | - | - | CSARDSVEQYF
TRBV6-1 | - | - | CASSEQGYEKLFF
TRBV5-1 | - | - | CASSLRPLFSGNTIYF
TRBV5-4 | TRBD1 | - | CASSAGTGNYGYTF
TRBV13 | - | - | CASSIPRVREQYF
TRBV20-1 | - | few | CSAFLRDTQYF
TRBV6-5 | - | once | CASSYTGTGDYEQYF
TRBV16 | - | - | CASSPPDTRSNYGYTF